This T cell receptor (beta chain) was profiled in a study of response to subunit inactivated influenza vaccine. Study-level findings and limits: Authors suggested each seasonal flu vaccination may recruit only limited numbers of new T cells.

V was clipped by 2 bases and J by 2 bases, with 15 bases between them. This CDR3 is built from 15 residues. Per germline, CDR1 DFQATT and CDR2 SNEGSKA (reference sequence). Comment on this clonotype: Its target is unknown.

TCRdb analysed the RT-PCR reads with MiXCR anew, one entry per CDR3 protein. This table holds about 520,000 distinct CDR3 sequences, roughly 23% found once. This clonotype was sampled from a man in his fifties who received an inactivated influenza vaccine. The chain has TRBV20-1 and TRBJ2-5; a weak D match, TRBD2 (6 bases). This material consisted of CD4+ T cells sorted from PBMCs, taken 5 days after vaccination. CDR3 coding DNA: TGCAGTGCTAGAACCCCTGCCGGGGGACAAGAGACCCAGTACTTC. Protein product: CSARTPAGGQETQYF.